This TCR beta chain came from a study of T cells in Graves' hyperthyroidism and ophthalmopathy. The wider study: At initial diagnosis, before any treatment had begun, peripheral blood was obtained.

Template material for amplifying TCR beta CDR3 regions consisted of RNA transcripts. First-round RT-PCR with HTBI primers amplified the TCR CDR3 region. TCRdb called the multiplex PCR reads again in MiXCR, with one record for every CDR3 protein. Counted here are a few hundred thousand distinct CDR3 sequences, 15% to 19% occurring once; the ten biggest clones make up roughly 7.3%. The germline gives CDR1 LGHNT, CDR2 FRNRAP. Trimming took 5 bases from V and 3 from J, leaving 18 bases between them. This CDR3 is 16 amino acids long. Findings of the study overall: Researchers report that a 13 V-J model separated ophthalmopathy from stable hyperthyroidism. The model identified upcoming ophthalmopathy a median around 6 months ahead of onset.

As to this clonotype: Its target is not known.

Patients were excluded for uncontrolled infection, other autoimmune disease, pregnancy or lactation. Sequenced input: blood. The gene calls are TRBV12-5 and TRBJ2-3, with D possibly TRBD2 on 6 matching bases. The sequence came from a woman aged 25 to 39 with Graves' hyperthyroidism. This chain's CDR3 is CASGERRVATTDTQYF. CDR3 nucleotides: TGTGCTAGTGGTGAGAGGAGGGTTGCCACTACAGATACGCAGTATTTT.